The rows below give T cell receptor beta chains drawn from one sample of a study of shared T cell receptors in the human thymus. Clones were sequenced by immunoSEQ multiplex PCR, and TCRdb holds only the in-frame ones, with some missing. The sample has roughly 68,000 clones; roughly 96% are singletons. Sequenced material: thymocytes. These receptors were obtained from a human donor. The CDR3 runs from the conserved cysteine through the conserved F or W. A D gene is named only where the DNA matches it firmly. Expanded clones are given a class, and other clones once, few, many or no size at all.

TRBJ1-3 | . | TRBV11-2 | . | TGTGCCAGCAGCTTAGGAAACACCATATATTTT | CASSLGNTIYF
TRBJ2-5 | . | TRBV27 | TRBD1 | TGTGCCAGTAGCGGACAGGGGTACCAAGAGACCCAGTACTTC | CASSGQGYQETQYF
TRBJ1-1 | . | TRBV16 | . | TGTGCCAGCAGCCTTATACAAATTCCGGGACCGAAGAACACTGAAGCTTTCTTT | CASSLIQIPGPKNTEAFF
TRBJ1-2 | . | TRBV9 | . | TGTGCCAGCAGCGTAGTTAGTAGTCCGTCGGCAGTCTTTTACTATGGCTACACCTTC | CASSVVSSPSAVFYYGYTF
TRBJ1-3 | . | TRBV7-9 | . | TGTGCCAGCATTCAATTTGGCAAGAGCTCTGGAAACACCATATATTTT | CASIQFGKSSGNTIYF
TRBJ2-7 | . | TRBV19 | . | TGTGCCAGTAGTTCCTACTACGAGCAGTACTTC | CASSSYYEQYF
TRBJ1-3 | . | TRBV28 | TRBD1 | TGTGCCAGCAGCTGGGACAGCGGAAACACCATATATTTT | CASSWDSGNTIYF
TRBJ2-3 | . | TRBV9 | TRBD2 | TGTGCCAGCAGCAAACTAGCGGGTGACACAGATACGCAGTATTTT | CASSKLAGDTDTQYF
TRBJ2-5 | . | TRBV6-1 | . | TGTGCCAGCCTGCTAGCGAGGGCTCGAATGGAGACCCAGTACTTC | CASLLARARMETQYF
TRBJ1-1 | . | TRBV5-4 | . | TGTGCCAGCAGCTTGTATTCGGGCCGGAGAGGCACTGAAGCTTTCTTT | CASSLYSGRRGTEAFF
TRBJ2-1 | . | TRBV11-3 | TRBD2 | TGTGCCAGCAGCGCCCGCCCCCCCGGGCGGGGGGCCTACAATGAGCAGTTCTTC | CASSARPPGRGAYNEQFF
TRBJ2-1 | . | TRBV4-1 | TRBD2 | TGCGCCAGCAGCCTCATCGCATCGGGACTAGCGGGAAATGAGCAGTTCTTC | CASSLIASGLAGNEQFF
TRBJ2-7 | . | TRBV7-7 | . | TGTGCCAGCAGCTTACCCTCCGAGGGGGCCTACGAGCAGTACTTC | CASSLPSEGAYEQYF
TRBJ1-6 | . | TRBV4-3 | . | TGCGCCAGCAGCCAATTTGGGGGGGGCTCCTATAATTCACCCCTCCACTTT | CASSQFGGGSYNSPLHF
TRBJ1-2 | once | TRBV4-3 | TRBD1 | TGCGCCAGCAGCCAAGATAGGAGGGGGCGAGGTGGCTACACCTTC | CASSQDRRGRGGYTF
TRBJ1-2 | once | TRBV6-1 | TRBD1 | TGTGCCAGCAGTGAACACTCGGGACAGACAAACTATGGCTACACCTTC | CASSEHSGQTNYGYTF
TRBJ2-7 | . | TRBV4-1 | . | TGCGCCAGCAGCCAATCACGGGACCACTTTTCCTACGAGCAGTACTTC | CASSQSRDHFSYEQYF
TRBJ2-1 | . | TRBV5-4 | TRBD1 | TGTGCCAGCAGGGAGGACAGGGCCCATTGGTTCTTC | CASREDRAHWFF
TRBJ2-2 | . | TRBV19 | TRBD1 | TGTGCCAGTAGTATTGGGTCAGGGGGCAACACCGGGGAGCTGTTTTTT | CASSIGSGGNTGELFF
TRBJ1-1 | . | TRBV9 | TRBD1 | TGTGCCAGCAGCCCCCGGGACAGGACAAGTATCACTGAAGCTTTCTTT | CASSPRDRTSITEAFF
TRBJ2-3 | . | TRBV4-1 | TRBD2 | TGCGCCAGCAGCCAAGGGACTAGCGGGGGTTCAGATACGCAGTATTTT | CASSQGTSGGSDTQYF
TRBJ1-5 | . | TRBV5-6 | . | TGTGCCAGCAGCTTACAGGGAAATCAGCCCCAGCATTTT | CASSLQGNQPQHF